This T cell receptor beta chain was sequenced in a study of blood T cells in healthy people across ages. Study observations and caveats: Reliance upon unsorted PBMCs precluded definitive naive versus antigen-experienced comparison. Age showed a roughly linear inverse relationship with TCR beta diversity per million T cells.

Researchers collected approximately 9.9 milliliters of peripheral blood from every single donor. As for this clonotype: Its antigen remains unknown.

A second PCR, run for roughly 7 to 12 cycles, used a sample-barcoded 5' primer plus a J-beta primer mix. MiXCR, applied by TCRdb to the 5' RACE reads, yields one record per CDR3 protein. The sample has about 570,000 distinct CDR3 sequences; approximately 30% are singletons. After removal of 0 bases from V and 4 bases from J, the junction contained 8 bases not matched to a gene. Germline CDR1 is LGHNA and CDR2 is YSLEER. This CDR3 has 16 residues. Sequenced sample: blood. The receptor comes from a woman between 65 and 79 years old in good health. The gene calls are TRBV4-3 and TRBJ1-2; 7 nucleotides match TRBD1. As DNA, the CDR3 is TGCGCCAGCAGCCAAGAAGAGGGACAGATTATCTATGGCTACACCTTC. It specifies CASSQEEGQIIYGYTF.